Listed below are T cell receptor beta chains from one sample, sequenced in a study of blood T cell repertoires in COVID-19. Using immunoSEQ multiplex PCR, the repertoire was profiled, and TCRdb retains in-frame clones only, with some absent. This sample has around 150,000 clones, with 80% to 85% found just once. The material sequenced was peripheral blood. The receptor source for this set is a woman aged 60-75 years with acute or convalescent COVID-19. CDR3s include the opening cysteine and the closing phenylalanine or tryptophan. Each record gives: J gene, D gene, clone size, CDR3 length, V gene, CDR3 protein, CDR3 DNA. D genes are given only for firm matches. Clone size is given for some rows only: seen once, a few or many times, or a class if the clone is expanded.

>TRBJ1-1|TRBD1|NA|13|TRBV7-9
CASSGRDRGKAFF
TGTGCCAGCAGCGGCCGGGACAGGGGTAAAGCTTTCTTT
>TRBJ2-7|NA|once|12|TRBV28
CASSLSTGEQYF
TGTGCCAGCAGTTTATCTACGGGGGAGCAGTACTTC
>TRBJ1-1|NA|NA|16|TRBV21-1
CASSTQSRGLNTEAFF
TGTGCCAGCAGCACCCAGAGCAGGGGTCTGAACACTGAAGCTTTCTTT
>TRBJ2-7|NA|NA|11|TRBV9
CASSTRGEQYF
TGTGCCAGCAGCACTCGAGGGGAGCAGTACTTC
>TRBJ2-7|NA|NA|12|TRBV20-1
CSASTTGLEQYF
TGCAGTGCTAGTACCACAGGGCTCGAGCAGTACTTC
>TRBJ2-2|NA|NA|13|TRBV7-3
CASQQGSSGELFF
TGTGCCAGCCAGCAGGGATCTTCCGGGGAGCTGTTTTTT
>TRBJ1-5|NA|NA|16|TRBV19
CATKDTTLYSNQPQHF
TGTGCCACAAAGGACACTACCCTCTATAGCAATCAGCCCCAGCATTTT
>TRBJ1-5|TRBD1|NA|16|TRBV19
CASRKDRGWVNQPQHF
TGTGCCAGTAGGAAGGACAGGGGTTGGGTCAATCAGCCCCAGCATTTT
>TRBJ1-5|TRBD1|NA|15|TRBV23-1
CASRPPGQGHQPQHF
TGCGCCAGCAGGCCCCCGGGACAGGGACATCAGCCCCAGCATTTT
>TRBJ1-2|TRBD1|NA|13|TRBV10-3
CAIGSRGPDGYTF
TGTGCCATCGGTAGCAGGGGGCCGGATGGCTACACCTTC
>TRBJ2-1|NA|once|11|TRBV11-3
CASSSNNEQFF
TGTGCCAGCAGCTCTAACAATGAGCAGTTCTTC
>TRBJ2-5|TRBD2|NA|16|TRBV12-5
CASGPRTSGRGETQYF
TGTGCTAGTGGACCCCGGACTAGCGGGAGGGGAGAGACCCAGTACTTC
>TRBJ2-7|NA|NA|16|TRBV3-1/TRBV3-2
CASSPKDRSYSYEQYF
TGTGCCAGCAGCCCGAAAGACAGGAGCTACTCCTACGAGCAGTACTTC
>TRBJ2-5|TRBD2|NA|17|TRBV7-2
CASSLGLAGSPRETQYF
TGTGCCAGCAGCTTGGGACTAGCGGGATCACCCCGAGAGACCCAGTACTTC
>TRBJ2-7|TRBD2|NA|14|TRBV9
CASSVAAGQYEQYF
TGTGCCAGCAGCGTAGCAGCGGGGCAATACGAGCAGTACTTC
>TRBJ2-1|TRBD2|NA|18|TRBV5-1
CASSLRASGSGSYNEQFF
TGCGCCAGCAGCTTAAGGGCTAGCGGGAGTGGCAGCTACAATGAGCAGTTCTTC
>TRBJ2-7|TRBD2|few|15|TRBV2
CASSDLLAGGREQYF
TGTGCCAGCAGTGATTTACTAGCGGGAGGTCGCGAGCAGTACTTC
>TRBJ2-5|TRBD2|NA|14|TRBV5-4
CASSQLTSPETQYF
TGTGCCAGCAGTCAACTGACTAGCCCGGAGACCCAGTACTTC
>TRBJ2-3|TRBD2|NA|15|TRBV7-3
CASSQERGDPYTQYF
TGTGCCAGCAGCCAAGAGCGGGGGGACCCCTATACGCAGTATTTT
>TRBJ1-1|NA|NA|16|TRBV11-2
CASSLEVGLFGTEAFF
TGTGCCAGCAGCTTAGAGGTCGGGTTATTTGGCACTGAAGCTTTCTTT
>TRBJ1-2|TRBD1|NA|14|TRBV2
CASREQGTKNGYTF
TGTGCCAGCAGGGAACAGGGGACGAAAAATGGCTACACCTTC
>TRBJ1-3|NA|NA|15|TRBV2
CASTRLWETGNTIYF
TGTGCCAGCACCCGTCTTTGGGAGACTGGAAACACCATATATTTT
>TRBJ2-7|TRBD1|NA|15|TRBV28
CASSLGQGAHYEQYF
TGTGCCAGCAGCCTTGGACAGGGGGCCCACTACGAGCAGTACTTC
>TRBJ2-5|TRBD2|NA|14|TRBV7-9
CASSLTSGQETQYF
TGTGCCAGCAGCTTAACTAGCGGACAAGAGACCCAGTACTTC
>TRBJ2-6|NA|NA|17|TRBV4-1
CASSQATGSSGANVLTF
TGCGCCAGCAGCCAAGCGACAGGCTCCTCTGGGGCCAACGTCCTGACTTTC
>TRBJ1-2|NA|NA|16|TRBV6-6
CASSLGGRARDYGYTF
TGTGCCAGCAGTCTCGGGGGGCGAGCGAGGGACTATGGCTACACCTTC
>TRBJ1-5|TRBD1|NA|14|TRBV30
CAWSPGGPNQPQHF
TGTGCCTGGAGTCCAGGGGGCCCAAATCAGCCCCAGCATTTT
>TRBJ2-7|TRBD2|NA|15|TRBV19
CASSIDQREVYEQYF
TGTGCCAGTAGTATAGATCAGCGGGAGGTATACGAGCAGTACTTC
>TRBJ2-1|TRBD2|NA|23|TRBV10-3
CAISASIGLAGGLGESSYNEQFF
TGTGCCATCAGTGCTTCGATAGGACTAGCGGGTGGGTTGGGAGAGAGCTCCTACAATGAGCAGTTCTTC
>TRBJ2-1|TRBD2|NA|18|TRBV7-9
CASSSQGLAGRLYNEQFF
TGTGCCAGCAGCTCACAGGGACTAGCGGGCCGCCTCTACAATGAGCAGTTCTTC
>TRBJ2-7|TRBD1|once|16|TRBV27
CASSTTGGFSSYEQYF
TGTGCCAGCAGTACAACAGGGGGCTTTAGCTCCTACGAGCAGTACTTC
>TRBJ1-2|TRBD1|NA|13|TRBV19
CASSGTEGYGYTF
TGTGCCAGTAGTGGGACAGAGGGCTATGGCTACACCTTC
>TRBJ2-2|TRBD2|NA|15|TRBV5-1
CASSEGGTNTGELFF
TGCGCCAGCAGCGAGGGAGGGACGAACACCGGGGAGCTGTTTTTT
>TRBJ2-5|NA|NA|18|TRBV3-1/TRBV3-2
CASSQAPLGAGGQETQYF
TGTGCCAGCAGCCAAGCCCCCCTGGGAGCGGGCGGACAAGAGACCCAGTACTTC
>TRBJ1-1|TRBD1|NA|14|TRBV6-5
CASSYSGQASTAFF
TGTGCCAGCAGTTACAGCGGACAGGCATCCACGGCTTTCTTT
>TRBJ1-3|TRBD1|NA|17|TRBV30
CAWSGPRDRGFGNTIYF
TGTGCCTGGAGTGGTCCCCGGGACAGGGGGTTTGGAAACACCATATATTTT
>TRBJ2-7|NA|NA|12|TRBV3-1/TRBV3-2
CASSPRAREQYF
TGTGCCAGCAGCCCCAGGGCTCGCGAGCAGTACTTC
>TRBJ2-3|NA|NA|16|TRBV7-2
CASSSSSFGGTDTQYF
TGTGCCAGCAGCAGCTCGAGCTTCGGGGGCACAGATACGCAGTATTTT
>TRBJ2-7|TRBD2|NA|15|TRBV7-9
CASSLVGLADREQYF
TGTGCCAGCAGCTTAGTGGGACTAGCGGATAGAGAGCAGTACTTC
>TRBJ1-5|NA|NA|13|TRBV28
CATKVEVNQPQHF
TGTGCCACCAAGGTTGAGGTAAATCAGCCCCAGCATTTT
>TRBJ1-2|TRBD1|once|16|TRBV9
CASSRGQGKTGYGYTF
TGTGCCAGCAGCCGAGGACAGGGGAAGACGGGGTATGGCTACACCTTC
>TRBJ1-2|NA|NA|14|TRBV6-1
CASNSRQIPYGYTF
TGTGCCAGCAATTCTAGACAGATACCCTATGGCTACACCTTC
>TRBJ1-2|NA|NA|14|TRBV24-1
CATSDPSVSYGYTF
TGTGCCACCAGTGACCCAAGCGTATCCTATGGCTACACCTTC
>TRBJ2-3|NA|NA|16|TRBV7-8
CASSPLGGASPDTQYF
TGTGCCAGCAGCCCTCTTGGGGGCGCTTCGCCAGATACGCAGTATTTT
>TRBJ2-1|TRBD2|NA|16|TRBV27
CASSRSGRDIYNEQFF
TGTGCCAGCAGCCGTAGCGGGAGGGACATATACAATGAGCAGTTCTTC
>TRBJ2-7|NA|NA|12|TRBV12-3/TRBV12-4
CASSDRFHEQYF
TGTGCCAGCAGCGACAGGTTCCACGAGCAGTACTTC
>TRBJ2-7|NA|NA|14|TRBV6-1
CASSESGGGYEQYF
TGTGCCAGCAGTGAAAGTGGGGGAGGCTACGAGCAGTACTTC